This entry lists 26 T cell receptor beta chains sequenced from one sample in a study of blood T cell repertoires in COVID-19. TCRdb's table, derived via immunoSEQ multiplex PCR, lists solely in-frame clones and lacks some. Here the sample spans 250,000 to 300,000 clones, approximately 90% being singletons. The sequenced sample consisted of peripheral blood. These receptors came from a woman aged 45-60 years who had recovered from COVID-19.

This clone was observed a handful of times. The V call is TRBV4-2, the J call TRBJ1-3; a possible D gene is TRBD1 (5 bases). CDR3 length equals 17 residues. Germline lookup yields CDR1 LGHNA and CDR2 YNFKEQ. V was shortened by 0 bases and J by 2 bases, with 14 bases between the two germline ends. This CDR3 reads CASSQDIYRGTGNTIYF. CDR3 DNA sequence: TGTGCCAGCAGCCAAGATATTTACCGGGGGACTGGAAACACCATATATTTT.

The chain links TRBV19 to TRBJ2-3; 8 nucleotides agree with TRBD1. Germline V CDR1 and CDR2: LNHDA, SQIVND (reference sequence). J lost 7 bases, V lost 6 bases, and 6 bases had no gene match. CDR3 size: 13 residues. CDR3 protein: CASSRQGLNTQYF. The CDR3 DNA follows: TGTGCCAGTAGCCGACAGGGGCTGAATACGCAGTATTTT.

The chain is built from TRBV30 and TRBJ2-2, with TRBD2 matching 8 bases. CDR1 is GTSNPN, CDR2 SVGIG, per germline (reference sequence). The CDR3 spans 14 residues. V lost 3 bases to trimming and J lost 6 bases; unmatched junction nucleotides: 6. The CDR3 sequence is CAWSRGLEAGELFF. The CDR3 DNA reads as TGTGCCTGGAGCCGGGGACTAGAGGCCGGGGAGCTGTTTTTT.

The genes are TRBV7-9 and TRBJ2-1, with TRBD2 matching over 15 bases. Germline V gene lookup returns CDR1 SEHNR and CDR2 FQNEAQ (reference sequence). Trimming took 3 bases from V and 7 from J; bases not matched to a gene: 7. There are 17 residues in the CDR3. As DNA, the CDR3 is TGTGCCAGCAGCTTTGGACTAGCGGGAGGGCTAGGAAATGAGCAGTTCTTC. Its translation: CASSFGLAGGLGNEQFF.

As DNA, the CDR3 is TGCGCCAGCAGCCCCACCTCGGGTAGCACTGAAGCTTTCTTT. It translates to CASSPTSGSTEAFF. This sequence joins TRBV5-1 and TRBJ1-1; unclear D gene. CDR1 is SGHRS and CDR2 is YFSETQ in the germline V gene. This CDR3 is 14 amino acids long. V was clipped by 4 bases and J by 4 bases, with 14 bases between them.

This rearrangement joins TRBV5-4 to TRBJ2-5; tentative D call: TRBD2 (6 bases). This CDR3 spans 14 amino acids. Per the germline V gene, CDR1 is SGHNT and CDR2 is YYREEE (reference sequence). V lost 2 bases, J lost 5 bases, and 13 bases lay in between. CDR3 DNA sequence: TGTGCCAGCAGCTTACAGGAGGGCCTTGAGACCCAGTACTTC. The encoded protein is CASSLQEGLETQYF.

J is TRBJ1-5 and V is TRBV6-1, with D maybe TRBD1 (6 bases). Germline assignment: CDR1 MNHNS and CDR2 SASEGT. V lost 4 bases and J lost 4, with 17 bases in between. The CDR3 length is 16 residues. This CDR3 reads CASSASSGGPNQPQHF. In DNA form, the CDR3 reads TGTGCCAGCAGTGCCTCATCGGGGGGGCCTAATCAGCCCCAGCATTTT.

This clone has only a few counts. CDR3: CASSQDWTGANVLTF. CDR3 coding DNA: TGCGCCAGCAGCCAGGACTGGACGGGGGCCAACGTCCTGACTTTC. The chain is built from TRBV5-1 and TRBJ2-6, with D tentatively TRBD2 (5 bases). Trimming cost V 4 bases and J 4 bases, with 12 bases left between them. There are 15 residues in the CDR3. Per germline, CDR1 SGHRS and CDR2 YFSETQ.

The chain joins TRBV29-1 to TRBJ1-3; D unresolved. This CDR3 is 14 amino acids long. Germline V CDR1 and CDR2: SQVTM, ANQGSEA. V lost 7 bases and J lost 3, with 16 bases in between. As DNA, the CDR3 is TGCAGCGAGCCCCATAGACATTGTGGAAACACCATATATTTT. This translates into CSEPHRHCGNTIYF.

The rearrangement links TRBV30 to TRBJ1-1; D call uncertain. The CDR3 loop spans 14 amino acids. V was trimmed by 1 base and J by 6 bases, leaving 15 bases between them. The V gene's germline CDR1 is GTSNPN and CDR2 SVGIG (reference sequence). The CDR3 nucleotides are TGTGCCTGGAGTGCAGCGTACCGGGGTCCTGAAGCTTTCTTT. Its protein product is CAWSAAYRGPEAFF.

The chain joins TRBV6-6 to TRBJ1-5; maybe TRBD1 (5 bases). This CDR3 is 14 amino acids long. The germline CDR1 and CDR2 sequences are MNHNY and SVGAGI (reference sequence). With 2 bases removed from V and 5 bases from J, the gap between germline ends came to 10 bases. The CDR3 DNA is TGTGCCAGCAGTTACCCGGGGGTGGATCAGCCCCAGCATTTT. Translating it yields CASSYPGVDQPQHF.

This chain links TRBV11-2 with TRBJ2-5, with TRBD2 matching 11 bases. The V gene's germline CDR1 is SGHAT and CDR2 FQNNGV. Losses at the gene ends were 2 bases for V and 2 bases for J; bases not matched to a gene: 7. The CDR3 is 17 residues long. The CDR3: CASSLSRGLAVQETQYF. The CDR3 region has the DNA TGTGCCAGCAGCTTAAGCCGGGGACTAGCGGTTCAAGAGACCCAGTACTTC.

V and J are TRBV19 and TRBJ1-5, with a tentative D call TRBD1 (5 bases). CDR1 and CDR2 (germline): LNHDA, SQIVND (reference sequence). This CDR3 region has 14 residues. V lost 6 bases and J lost 1, with 10 bases in between. The CDR3 sequence: CASRFRVSNQPQHF. In nucleotides, the CDR3 is TGTGCCAGTAGGTTCAGGGTAAGCAATCAGCCCCAGCATTTT.

There are many counts of this clone. The chain joins TRBV5-4 to TRBJ1-1; 7 positions agree with TRBD1. Per germline, CDR1 SGHNT and CDR2 YYREEE (reference sequence). Trimming removed 3 bases from V and 1 base from J; junction bases left unmatched: 3. This CDR3 has 14 residues. CDR3 DNA: TGTGCCAGCAGCTCCTACAGGGGGAACACTGAAGCTTTCTTT. This codes for CASSSYRGNTEAFF.

This clone was seen once. J is TRBJ1-2 and V is TRBV19; perhaps TRBD1 as D (6 bases). In germline, CDR1 is LNHDA, CDR2 SQIVND (reference sequence). The CDR3 length is 17 residues. The ends were cut back, 0 bases at V and 1 base at J, with 15 bases in the middle. CDR3 DNA sequence: TGTGCCAGTAGTATAGAGGGGGGGCTGAAAGGTAACTATGGCTACACCTTC. Translation: CASSIEGGLKGNYGYTF.

The J gene is TRBJ2-3, the V gene TRBV2, with D possibly matching TRBD1 (5 bases). The CDR3 has 14 residues. Germline CDR1 reads SNHLY; CDR2 reads FYNNEI. V was pared by 9 bases and J by 1 base, with 14 bases between. The CDR3 DNA reads as TGTGCCAGTCCTTTAGGGGATCGCACAGATACGCAGTATTTT. It translates to CASPLGDRTDTQYF.

The chain uses TRBV28 and TRBJ1-2; D is undetermined. CDR3 length: 14 residues. Trimming cost V 5 bases and J 2 bases, with 12 bases left between them. Per the germline V gene, CDR1 is MDHEN and CDR2 is SYDVKM. CDR3 coding DNA: TGTGCCAGCAGTGGAACAGTTCCCAACTATGGCTACACCTTC. As protein: CASSGTVPNYGYTF.

The chain links TRBV9 to TRBJ1-2; 8 bases fit TRBD1. The ends lost 0 bases at V and 3 bases at J; junction bases unmatched: 1. Germline V gives CDR1 SGDLS, CDR2 YYNGEE. This CDR3 has 14 amino acids. CDR3 DNA sequence: TGTGCCAGCAGCGTAGCACAGGGGGACTATGGCTACACCTTC. Translation gives CASSVAQGDYGYTF.

V gene TRBV5-5 combines with J gene TRBJ1-1; D is unclear. The V gene's germline CDR1 is SGHKS and CDR2 YYEKEE (reference sequence). This CDR3 has 14 residues. Deletions cut 0 bases from V and 1 base from J, with 7 bases between. CDR3 loop: CASSLVLRNTEAFF. The CDR3 region has the DNA TGTGCCAGCAGCTTGGTCCTAAGGAACACTGAAGCTTTCTTT.

This CDR3 is CASSPATGSQETQYF. The CDR3 DNA follows: TGTGCCAGCTCACCCGCCACAGGTAGTCAAGAGACCCAGTACTTC. The rearrangement uses TRBV18 and TRBJ2-5; tentatively, D is TRBD1 (5 bases). Germline assignment: CDR1 KGHSH and CDR2 LQKENI. CDR3 length: 15 amino acids. V was shortened by 3 bases and J by 2 bases, with 13 bases between the two germline ends. The entire variable domain, with the rest obtained from reference TRBV18 and TRBJ2-5, is as follows: NAGVMQNPRHLVRRRGQEARLRCSPMKGHSHVYWYRQLPEEGLKFMVYLQKENIIDESGMPKERFSAEFPKEGPSILRIQQVVRGDSAAYFCASSPATGSQETQYFGPGTRLLVL.

This clone was detected only a few times. The rearrangement links TRBV30 to TRBJ1-1; 7 bases align to TRBD1. The CDR3 runs to 13 residues. The V gene end was trimmed by 4 bases and the J gene end by 3 bases; junction bases not matched to a gene: 5. Per the germline V gene, CDR1 is GTSNPN and CDR2 is SVGIG (reference sequence). The CDR3: CAWKLTGDTEAFF. In DNA, the CDR3 is TGTGCCTGGAAACTTACAGGGGACACTGAAGCTTTCTTT.

The chain links TRBV9 to TRBJ1-6, with D unclear. V lost 4 bases, J lost 8 bases, and 7 bases lay in between. The CDR3 contains 12 residues. Germline V gene sequence: CDR1 SGDLS, CDR2 YYNGEE. CDR3 in amino acids: CASSLGHSPLHF. The DNA of the CDR3 is TGTGCCAGCAGCCTGGGCCATTCACCCCTCCACTTT.

This clone was found once. This rearrangement joins TRBV19 to TRBJ1-2; D ambiguous. Trimming left V 2 bases short and J 0 bases short, with 13 bases between. Germline V lookup: CDR1 LNHDA, CDR2 SQIVND (reference sequence). CDR3 size: 16 residues. This CDR3 reads CASSIFSGRPNYGYTF. In DNA, the CDR3 is TGTGCCAGTAGTATATTCAGCGGCAGACCTAACTATGGCTACACCTTC.

V usage is TRBV6-5 and J usage is TRBJ1-1, with TRBD1 matching 8 bases. Germline loops: CDR1 MNHEY, CDR2 SVGAGI. The CDR3 runs to 14 residues. V shed 6 bases and J 2 bases; nucleotides not matched to a gene: 5. The DNA of the CDR3 is TGTGCCAGCAGGCGGGACAGGAGTAACACTGAAGCTTTCTTT. Protein product: CASRRDRSNTEAFF.

The rearrangement links TRBV27 to TRBJ1-1; no firm D call. V was cut by 7 bases and J by 4 bases, with 13 bases left in between. The CDR3 length is 13 residues. From germline, CDR1 is MNHEY and CDR2 SMNVEV (reference sequence). The CDR3 nucleotides are TGTGCCAGCACTCCCCCGGGGTTCACTGAAGCTTTCTTT. Protein: CASTPPGFTEAFF.

The gene calls are TRBV3-1 (or the pseudogene TRBV3-2) and TRBJ2-7, with 9 bases fitting TRBD2. The junction had 11 bases not matched to a gene; V was cut back by 4 bases and J by 4 bases. This CDR3 comprises 16 residues. The germline gives CDR1 LGHDT, CDR2 YNNKEL (reference sequence). The CDR3 coding sequence is TGTGCCAGCAGCCGTGGGGTAGCGGGGGCCTTGTACGAGCAGTACTTC. Protein product: CASSRGVAGALYEQYF.